Below, 16 T cell receptor beta chains from the same sample are listed, as sequenced in a study of blood T cell repertoires in COVID-19. Here immunoSEQ multiplex PCR was the method, and the copy in TCRdb shows in-frame clones only, minus some. The table has fewer than 350,000 clones, around 88% seen once; the top ten hold around 5.8%. The sample consisted of PBMCs or T cells enriched from blood (not recorded which). Every receptor here comes from a woman aged 40 to 50 who had recovered from COVID-19.

The chain uses TRBV4-2 and TRBJ1-2, with a tentative D call TRBD1 (6 bases). Trimming took 4 bases from V and 0 from J, leaving 12 bases between them. Germline CDR1 and CDR2: LGHNA and YNFKEQ. CDR3 size: 15 residues. CDR3 bases: TGTGCCAGCAGCCCCGCGGACAGCTCTAACTATGGCTACACCTTC. This gives the protein CASSPADSSNYGYTF.

This clone was recorded once. V and J are TRBV7-2 and TRBJ1-5; 8 bases fit TRBD1. The CDR3 is 15 residues long. Per the germline V gene, CDR1 is SGHTA and CDR2 is FQGNSA. The ends lost 5 bases at V and 1 base at J; junction bases unmatched: 4. In DNA form, the CDR3 reads TGTGCCAGCAGCCAAGGACAGGGCAGCAATCAGCCCCAGCATTTT. This translates into CASSQGQGSNQPQHF.

This chain links TRBV4-1 with TRBJ2-7; 14 positions agree with TRBD2. V dropped 5 bases and J dropped 7; count of bases not matched to a gene: 10. The germline V gene has CDR1 MGHRA and CDR2 YSYEKL. The CDR3 contains 16 residues. The CDR3 region has the DNA TGCGCCAGCAGCTCTGGACTAGCGGGGGGCAGGGAGGAGCAGTACTTC. Translated, it gives CASSSGLAGGREEQYF.

V is TRBV2 and J is TRBJ2-1, with 11 bases lining up with TRBD1. The CDR3 spans 17 residues. The V segment lost 5 bases and the J segment 3 bases; nucleotides outside the gene matches: 9. Germline CDR1 reads SNHLY; CDR2 reads FYNNEI. The CDR3 spells CASSSRPGQGVYNEQFF. CDR3 nucleotides: TGTGCCAGCAGTTCAAGACCGGGACAGGGGGTCTACAATGAGCAGTTCTTC. Combining the CDR3 with reference TRBV2 and TRBJ2-1 gives the whole variable domain EPEVTQTPSHQVTQMGQEVILRCVPISNHLYFYWYRQILGQKVEFLVSFYNNEISEKSEIFDDQFSVERPDGSNFTLKIRSTKLEDSAMYFCASSSRPGQGVYNEQFFGPGTRLTVL.

The chain employs TRBV7-2 and TRBJ2-7; unclear D gene. Trimming pared 5 bases from V and 0 bases from J, leaving 17 bases between. Looked up from germline, CDR1 is SGHTA and CDR2 is FQGNSA. The CDR3 contains 16 residues. The CDR3 loop reads CASSPAVGASSYEQYF. The CDR3 bases are TGTGCCAGCAGCCCCGCAGTCGGAGCCAGCTCCTACGAGCAGTACTTC.

V usage is TRBV7-8 and J usage is TRBJ2-7; possible D gene TRBD2, 6 bases. Germline values: CDR1 SGHVS, CDR2 FQNEAQ. The CDR3 has 15 residues. Between the trimmed V and J ends, which lost 5 bases and 0 bases, there was a span of 14 bases. The CDR3 sequence is CASSPERVLSYEQYF. Here the CDR3 DNA reads TGTGCCAGCAGCCCAGAGCGGGTCCTCTCCTACGAGCAGTACTTC.

V is TRBV27 and J is TRBJ1-2, with a possible D match to TRBD1 (5 bases). Germline CDR1 MNHEY, CDR2 SMNVEV (reference sequence). CDR3 size: 12 residues. Trimming left V 6 bases short and J 5 bases short, with 10 bases between. The CDR3 protein is CASRLGPYGYTF. The CDR3 DNA sequence: TGTGCCAGCAGACTGGGGCCTTATGGCTACACCTTC.

The J gene is TRBJ2-2, the V gene TRBV24-1; TRBD1 agrees at 10 bases. CDR1 and CDR2 (germline): KGHDR, SFDVKD. V dropped 7 bases and J dropped 3; count of bases not matched to a gene: 10. The CDR3 covers 17 residues. The CDR3 region has the DNA TGTGCCACCAGCCAAGACGAGGGACAGGGGCACACCGGGGAGCTGTTTTTT. This gives the protein CATSQDEGQGHTGELFF.

The V gene is TRBV27, the J gene TRBJ1-6; D gene uncertain. V was trimmed by 2 bases and J by 10 bases, leaving 12 bases between them. The CDR3 contains 14 residues. Germline CDR1 MNHEY, CDR2 SMNVEV (reference sequence). The CDR3 bases are TGTGCCAGCAGTTTACTAGATACCGGGTCACCCCTCCACTTT. It codes for CASSLLDTGSPLHF.

The genes are TRBV7-2 and TRBJ2-2; weak D call: TRBD2 (5 bases). Germline loops: CDR1 SGHTA, CDR2 FQGNSA. Deletions cut 5 bases from V and 5 bases from J, with 9 bases between. The CDR3 covers 13 residues. CDR3 in amino acids: CASSARRTGELFF. For the CDR3, the DNA is TGTGCCAGCAGCGCGCGGAGGACCGGGGAGCTGTTTTTT.

This clone has a handful of counts. The chain joins TRBV7-9 to TRBJ2-5; TRBD2 matches 8 bases. Germline V gives CDR1 SEHNR, CDR2 FQNEAQ (reference sequence). V was pared by 4 bases and J by 2 bases, with 12 bases of the junction left unmatched. The CDR3 has 17 residues. CDR3 in DNA: TGTGCCAGCAGCTCCCTCCCGGGGGGGGACTATCAAGAGACCCAGTACTTC. Residues: CASSSLPGGDYQETQYF.

V is TRBV23-1 and J is TRBJ1-5; possibly TRBD1 for D (5 bases). TRBV23-1 is labeled an ORF, and its function is uncertain. CDR3 length equals 13 residues. V was clipped by 5 bases and J by 10 bases, with 15 bases between them. CDR3: CASSGWGRSPQHF. CDR3 bases: TGCGCCAGCAGTGGTTGGGGCCGATCTCCCCAGCATTTT.

The V and J genes are TRBV19 and TRBJ1-2; 8 nucleotides line up with TRBD1. Trimming removed 7 bases from V and 4 bases from J; junction bases left unmatched: 11. CDR1 is LNHDA and CDR2 is SQIVND in the germline V gene (reference sequence). The length of the CDR3 is 15 residues. CDR3 amino acids: CASTPFGTGIYGYTF. The CDR3 DNA reads as TGTGCCAGTACTCCATTCGGGACAGGTATCTATGGCTACACCTTC.

CDR3 DNA sequence: TGTGCCAGCAGCTTCGGCACAGGGGATGAAAAACTGTTTTTT. Its translation is CASSFGTGDEKLFF. The chain couples TRBV7-9 to TRBJ1-4, with 7 bases that match TRBD1. The CDR3 has 14 residues. J lost 6 bases, V lost 3 bases, and 4 bases had no gene match. Germline lookup yields CDR1 SEHNR and CDR2 FQNEAQ (reference sequence). The full variable domain, its missing parts supplied by reference TRBV7-9 and TRBJ1-4, is DTGVSQNPRHKITKRGQNVTFRCDPISEHNRLYWYRQTLGQGPEFLTYFQNEAQLEKSRLLSDRFSAERPKGSFSTLEIQRTEQGDSAMYLCASSFGTGDEKLFFGSGTQLSVL.

This chain joins TRBV24-1 and TRBJ2-1, with TRBD1 matching over 8 bases. With V trimmed by 5 bases and J by 3 bases, 5 bases remained unmatched. This CDR3 spans 15 amino acids. The V gene's germline CDR1 is KGHDR and CDR2 SFDVKD. The CDR3 DNA reads as TGTGCCACCAGTGGCTACAGGGGGTACTACAATGAGCAGTTCTTC. Amino acid sequence: CATSGYRGYYNEQFF.

The CDR3 protein is CASSFAGSYNEQFF. CDR3 sequence (DNA): TGTGCCAGCAGTTTTGCGGGCTCCTACAATGAGCAGTTCTTC. The chain recombines TRBV28 with TRBJ2-1, with D maybe TRBD2 (5 bases). This CDR3 has 14 amino acids. CDR1 is MDHEN and CDR2 is SYDVKM in the germline V gene. V was clipped by 3 bases and J by 0 bases, with 6 bases between them.